This T cell receptor (beta chain) comes out of a study of response to subunit inactivated influenza vaccine (dated by TCRdb to between 2018 and 2020). Study-level background: Deep quantitative T cell receptor repertoire profiling was used in the study to track responses to a trivalent subunit inactivated influenza vaccine.

Preparation of the library involved RT-PCR. The sequencer listed for this sample is Illumina HiSeq 2500. TCRdb reworked the public reads: Q25 trimming with fastp, MiXCR clone assembly, productive beta chains retained. Rows with one shared CDR3 protein collapse into an entry with the most common genes and DNA. In all, the sample holds about 570,000 distinct CDR3 sequences, and approximately 10% of those were seen once. The ten largest clonotypes hold 8% to 13% of the sample. Notes on this clonotype: Its antigen is currently not known. No base quality values were provided; no much bigger clone lies one nucleotide off.

The research as a whole found: It was suggested by the authors that each seasonal influenza vaccination may recruit only a limited number of new T cells.

The germline V gene encodes CDR1 MNHEY and CDR2 SMNVEV (reference sequence). Trimming removed 10 bases from V and 0 bases from J, leaving 10 bases between the germline ends. Including cysteine and phenylalanine, the CDR3 has 13 amino acids. Here the CDR3 DNA is all that survives: 39 bases in frame from base 1. In addition, the sample was reused for a study of T cells expressing NK-cell markers. Taken from the second paper: TCR beta cDNA libraries were made by 5'RACE template switching that added a universal primer site and unique molecular identifiers. Three sorted T-cell subsets (CD3+CD56+NKG2C+, CD3+CD56+NKG2C- and CD3+CD56-NKG2C+) from under 10 donors had their TCR beta-chain repertoires profiled. Among the eight sequenced donors, seven were HCMV-seropositive and one was HCMV-seronegative. In several experiments an anti-gammadeltaTCR antibody was added to restrict sorting to alphabetaTCR-expressing T cells. In roughly six donors, the dominant CD3+CD56+NKG2C+ clonotypes ranked among the top 10 CD8+ clonotypes, making up 1.0-7.0% of CD8+ T cells. Those dominant clonotypes were again the most abundant among CD3+CD56-NKG2C+ cells in a handful of donors, at about 25-65%. Whether the expanded NKG2C-expressing T cell clones were specific for HCMV antigens remained unclear. The eight sequenced donors were randomly selected healthy volunteers, three men and five women. HCMV-specific IgG was detected in serum with a commercial ELISA kit to determine HCMV serostatus. Peripheral blood mononuclear cells were isolated from blood by Ficoll density gradient centrifugation. For a handful of donors, bulk peripheral blood T-cell repertoires were additionally sequenced from unsorted PBMC. cDNA synthesis was primed from the TCR beta constant segment and was followed by two successive PCR amplification steps. Illumina HiSeq 2000/2500, MiSeq or NextSeq was used to sequence libraries as 2 x 150 bp reads. MIGEC was used to demultiplex reads and group the reads by UMI, and MiTCR was used to assemble and quantify clonotypes. To exclude erroneous sequences, only TCR cDNA sequences supported by at least two reads were retained. The tcR package was used for downstream repertoire analysis, and clonotypes were matched across fractions by CDR3 nucleotide sequence plus V segment. VDJmatch was used to annotate antigen specificity against VDJdb, with one amino acid substitution in CDR3 allowed.

The sequence is built from TRBV27 and TRBJ1-3; no confident D gene assignment can be made. The sequence was collected from a man over 45 who received an inactivated influenza vaccine. Donor details come from another sample of the same person, matched by shared clones. Material: PBMCs from blood, obtained on the day of vaccination. The DNA is as follows: TGTGCCACCCGGGCCTTCTCTGGAAACACCATATATTTT. Its protein is CATRAFSGNTIYF.